The clone carrying this T cell receptor beta chain is judged large. The antigen remains undetermined. TCRdb called the multiplex PCR reads again in MiXCR, with one record for every CDR3 protein. The sample has more than 450 distinct CDR3 sequences, roughly a sixth seen once. Study observations and caveats: Tumor Tregs overlapped most with tumor, then blood, naive CD4+ cells.

Cells sorted as Tregs were CD4+, CD25+ and CD127-/low. The sequenced sample was tumor-infiltrating Tregs sorted from the breast tumor. The clonotype was recovered from a female donor with breast cancer.

The CDR3 sequence is CASSRGQGTNYGYTF. CDR3 DNA: TGTGCCAGCAGTAGAGGACAGGGCACTAACTATGGCTACACCTTC. The chain is built from TRBV12-3 or TRBV12-4 and TRBJ1-2; 8 nucleotides agree with TRBD1. The CDR3 is 15 amino acids. With V trimmed by 5 bases and J by 0 bases, 5 bases remained unmatched.